The 21 T cell receptor beta chains given below trace back to one sample, sequenced in a study of human T cells and chemical hapten exposure. Stated time point: pre-sensitization, week 0. Treatment here: therapeutic diphenylcyclopropenone sensitization with weekly scalp DPC. TCRdb re-called the RACE reads with MiXCR, one entry per CDR3 protein. The sample lists roughly 60,000 distinct CDR3 sequences, roughly 6.7% occurring once. This material consisted of whole blood, taken in connection with sensitization to the hapten diphenylcyclopropenone (DPC). The receptors derive from a woman between 25 and 40 years old with alopecia areata. Some clones in this sample may be carry-over from other donors' samples.

This clonotype was recorded a few times. A much more abundant neighbour one base away suggests this may be a read error. J is TRBJ2-3 and V is TRBV3-1; D call uncertain. The CDR3 contains 12 residues. V shed 4 bases and J shed 2 bases, with 4 bases lying between them. CDR1 is LGHDT and CDR2 is YNNKEL in the germline V gene (reference sequence). This CDR3 is CASSLHTDTQYF. The CDR3 coding sequence is TGTGCCAGCAGCCTCCACACAGATACGCAGTATTTT.

This clonotype was detected many times. The V gene is TRBV18, the J gene TRBJ2-1, with no clear D. CDR1 is KGHSH, CDR2 LQKENI, per germline. With 0 bases removed from V and 9 bases from J, the gap between germline ends came to 6 bases. This CDR3 has 12 residues. As DNA, the CDR3 is TGTGCCAGCTCACCACCGGGAAGTGAGCAGTTCTTC. Amino acid sequence: CASSPPGSEQFF.

There are many counts of this clonotype. J is TRBJ1-2 and V is TRBV6-5; 8 nucleotides line up with TRBD1. With 2 bases clipped from V and 5 bases from J, the junction kept 7 bases outside the gene matches. There are 15 residues in the CDR3. The V gene's germline CDR1 is MNHEY and CDR2 SVGAGI. The CDR3 spells CASSYGTGGGYGYTF. The CDR3 bases are TGTGCCAGCAGTTACGGGACAGGCGGCGGATATGGCTACACCTTC.

With respect to this clonotype: The junction departs from germline at one end; a sequencing error may be responsible. The chain is built from TRBV7-9 and TRBJ1-2; weak D call: TRBD1 (6 bases). CDR3 length: 13 residues. CDR1 and CDR2 from the germline V gene are SEHNR and FQNEAQ (reference sequence). CDR3 sequence: CASSFTGIDGDTF. The CDR3 DNA is TGTGCCAGCAGCTTTACAGGGATTGATGGCGACACCTTC.

This clonotype was seen more than once but under ten times. This rearrangement joins TRBV29-1 to TRBJ2-7; D perhaps matches TRBD2 (6 bases). Germline V CDR1 and CDR2: SQVTM, ANQGSEA. The ends were cut back, 3 bases at V and 3 bases at J, with 21 bases in the middle. CDR3 length: 16 amino acids. CDR3 nucleotide sequence: TGCAGCGTTGAGAGGTTCGGGGGTCCGGGAGACTACGAGCAGTACTTC. This encodes CSVERFGGPGDYEQYF.

This clonotype showed up just once. The rearrangement joins TRBV6-4 to TRBJ2-1; D is ambiguous. Trimming removed 4 bases from V and 6 bases from J, with 13 bases in between. The length of the CDR3 is 14 residues. Germline-derived CDR1 and CDR2 are MRHNA and SNTAGT. CDR3 loop: CASSVSPEVNEQFF. Here the CDR3 DNA reads TGTGCCAGCAGTGTTTCGCCCGAGGTCAATGAGCAGTTCTTC.

This clonotype was recorded many times. V usage is TRBV30 and J usage is TRBJ1-6; 8 nucleotides match TRBD1. Germline CDR1 reads GTSNPN; CDR2 reads SVGIG (reference sequence). The CDR3 covers 19 residues. Unmatched junction bases numbered 11, after V lost 1 base and J lost 0 bases. CDR3 protein: CAWSATRGQGYSYNSPLHF. CDR3 nucleotide sequence: TGTGCCTGGAGTGCAACTCGAGGACAGGGATACTCCTATAATTCACCCCTCCACTTT.

This clonotype was counted a few times. The CDR3: CASRTLGREHNEQFF. The CDR3 DNA follows: TGTGCCAGCAGAACCCTGGGCCGGGAACACAATGAGCAGTTCTTC. V gene TRBV6-2 or TRBV6-3 combines with J gene TRBJ2-1; perhaps TRBD2 as D (5 bases). Germline-derived CDR1 and CDR2 are MNHEY and SVGEGT. The CDR3 sequence is 15 residues long. V shed 6 bases and J shed 5 bases, with 17 bases lying between them.

Points on this clonotype: A clone one base away is much larger, so this may be a read error. V and J are TRBV5-6 and TRBJ1-2, with a tentative D call TRBD1 (5 bases). CDR3 size: 13 residues. The germline V gene has CDR1 SGHDT and CDR2 YYEEEE. The CDR3 protein is CASSPSQGYGDTF. The CDR3 region has the DNA TGTGCCAGCAGTCCCAGTCAGGGATATGGCGACACCTTC.

V usage is TRBV4-2 and J usage is TRBJ2-6, with D possibly matching TRBD1 (6 bases). Trimming pared 4 bases from V and 2 bases from J, leaving 15 bases between. Germline V gene sequence: CDR1 LGHNA, CDR2 YNFKEQ. The CDR3 length is 17 residues. The CDR3 region is CASSPGQGMAGANVLTF. The CDR3 DNA reads TGTGCCAGCAGCCCCGGTCAGGGGATGGCTGGGGCCAACGTCCTGACTTTC.

This clonotype was detected only a few times. The gene calls are TRBV20-1 and TRBJ2-3; 9 bases match TRBD2. The CDR3 has 12 residues. In germline, CDR1 is DFQATT, CDR2 SNEGSKA (reference sequence). Trimming took 5 bases from V and 6 from J; bases not matched to a gene: 3. The CDR3 DNA reads as TGCAGTGCTGGACTAGCGCCTGATACGCAGTATTTT. Amino acid sequence: CSAGLAPDTQYF.

This clonotype was counted many times. The chain recombines TRBV12-3 or TRBV12-4 with TRBJ2-2; 10 bases fit TRBD1. This CDR3 is built from 15 residues. V dropped 6 bases and J dropped 6; count of bases not matched to a gene: 7. The CDR3 here is CASRPGTGASGELFF. CDR3 sequence (DNA): TGTGCCAGCAGGCCCGGGACAGGGGCCTCCGGGGAGCTGTTTTTT.

The chain uses TRBV7-9 and TRBJ1-1, with TRBD1 identical over 7 bases. The junction had 3 bases not matched to a gene; V was cut back by 1 base and J by 7 bases. This CDR3 comprises 13 residues. The germline CDR1 and CDR2 sequences are SEHNR and FQNEAQ (reference sequence). CDR3 sequence (DNA): TGTGCCAGCAGCTTAGTCAGGGGGGATGAAGCTTTCTTT. It encodes CASSLVRGDEAFF.

This clonotype was seen at least ten times. The rearrangement joins TRBV12-5 to TRBJ2-3; possibly TRBD1 for D (5 bases). The germline V gene has CDR1 LGHNT and CDR2 FRNRAP. The CDR3 covers 15 residues. V lost 8 bases and J lost 1, with 16 bases in between. The chain's CDR3 is CASQTAGIGTDTQYF. The CDR3 DNA follows: TGTGCTAGTCAGACAGCAGGGATTGGCACAGATACGCAGTATTTT. Combining the CDR3 with reference TRBV12-5 and TRBJ2-3 gives the whole variable domain DARVTQTPRHKVTEMGQEVTMRCQPILGHNTVFWYRQTMMQGLELLAYFRNRAPLDDSGMPKDRFSAEMPDATLATLKIQPSEPRDSAVYFCASQTAGIGTDTQYFGPGTRLTVL.

This clonotype was seen ten or more times. The chain couples TRBV18 to TRBJ1-2; TRBD1 aligns across 7 bases. The V segment lost 4 bases and the J segment 3 bases; nucleotides outside the gene matches: 2. Looked up from germline, CDR1 is KGHSH and CDR2 is LQKENI. This CDR3 spans 13 amino acids. The CDR3 reads CASSLGQDYGYTF. CDR3 nucleotide sequence: TGTGCCAGCTCACTCGGACAGGACTATGGCTACACCTTC.

There are many counts of this clonotype. V and J are TRBV21-1 and TRBJ1-2; the tabulated D call, TRBD1, remains unverified against the DNA. TRBV21-1 is tagged as a pseudogene. The CDR3 is made up of 15 amino acids. CDR3 bases: TGTGCCAGCAGCAAAATCAGGGGGACTAACTATGGCTACACCTTC. Amino acids: CASSKIRGTNYGYTF.

At least ten counts were recorded for this clonotype. The J gene is TRBJ2-3, the V gene TRBV25-1; 10 bases fit TRBD2. The germline gives CDR1 MGHDK, CDR2 SYGVNS. Losses at the gene ends were 1 base for V and 6 bases for J; bases not matched to a gene: 4. This CDR3 comprises 15 residues. The CDR3 is CASSELGTSADTQYF. The CDR3, as DNA: TGTGCCAGCAGTGAATTGGGGACTAGCGCCGATACGCAGTATTTT.

This clonotype has ten or more counts. The chain has TRBV12-3 or TRBV12-4 and TRBJ1-2; D might be TRBD1 (6 bases). This CDR3 is 15 amino acids long. V was clipped by 2 bases and J by 6 bases, with 16 bases between them. The DNA for the CDR3 is TGTGCCAGCAGTTTATCTAAATGGGGGCGCAATGGCTACACCTTC. Its translation is CASSLSKWGRNGYTF.

The V gene is TRBV29-1, the J gene TRBJ1-5; TRBD1 is a possible D gene (6 bases). The CDR3 extends over 12 amino acids. V gave up 0 bases and J gave up 11 bases, with 11 bases separating them. The V gene's germline CDR1 is SQVTM and CDR2 ANQGSEA. The CDR3 loop is CSVEEAGESQHF. The CDR3 DNA reads as TGCAGCGTTGAAGAGGCAGGGGAATCCCAGCATTTT.

This clonotype was observed many times. The V and J genes are TRBV7-2 and TRBJ2-5; D gene unclear. This CDR3 comprises 16 residues. V lost 1 base, J lost 2 bases, and 14 bases lay in between. Germline values: CDR1 SGHTA, CDR2 FQGNSA. CDR3 in amino acids: CASSLVVGPAQETQYF. In DNA form, the CDR3 reads TGTGCCAGCAGCTTAGTCGTGGGCCCGGCACAAGAGACCCAGTACTTC.

Many counts were recorded for this clonotype. The chain employs TRBV7-2 and TRBJ1-1; no definite D call. Germline V gives CDR1 SGHTA, CDR2 FQGNSA. The CDR3 is 13 amino acids. Between the trimmed V and J ends, which lost 4 bases and 0 bases, there was a span of 6 bases. CDR3 bases: TGTGCCAGCAGCTCCCGTTTGAACACTGAAGCTTTCTTT. This encodes CASSSRLNTEAFF.